This T cell receptor beta chain was retrieved from a study of cytomegalovirus exposure and HLA in healthy donors. Germline assignment: CDR1 LNHDA and CDR2 SQIVND (reference sequence). This CDR3 has 14 residues. Trimming stripped 5 bases from V and 2 bases from J, with 9 bases between. Use of 60 Vbeta and 13 Jbeta primers characterized the PCR. TCRdb keeps only in-frame clones here, not all; method: immunoSEQ multiplex PCR. The table has 88,000 or so clones, around 60% seen once. Sequenced: PBMCs. This sequence originates from a male donor in good health and CMV-seropositive. The chain couples TRBV19 to TRBJ2-2; possible D gene TRBD2, 6 bases. CDR3 sequence (DNA): TGTGCCAGTAGTGGAGGGGCCAACACCGGGGAGCTGTTTTTT. Residues: CASSGGANTGELFF.